The text below deals with one T cell receptor beta chain. As defined, naive CD8 cells were CD45RO-negative and positively selected for CCR7, with terminally differentiated effector memory CD45RA+ cells excluded. This sample was taken from a study of shared clonotypes between healthy human individuals. Clones were sequenced by immunoSEQ multiplex PCR, and TCRdb holds only the in-frame ones, with some missing. The sample records under 1 million clones, 96% being singletons. The sequencing sample was made of naive CD8+ T cells sorted from blood. This TCR came from a man aged 30-40 years in good health.

CDR3 coding DNA: TGTGCCAGCAGCGTAAACCGTGGGGATACTAACTATGGCTACACCTTC. This sequence encodes CASSVNRGDTNYGYTF. This chain uses TRBV9 with TRBJ1-2; D not resolved. The V end lost 1 base, the J end lost 0 bases, and 13 bases lay between the germline ends. Germline V gene sequence: CDR1 SGDLS, CDR2 YYNGEE. There are 16 residues in the CDR3.